This paragraph covers one T cell receptor beta chain sequence. The antigen is unknown. The CDR3 is 15 residues long. Germline loops: CDR1 DFQATT, CDR2 SNEGSKA (reference sequence). V was clipped by 6 bases and J by 0 bases, with 16 bases between them. These data are taken from a study of blood T cells in healthy people across ages. Through a sample-barcoded 5' primer and a J-beta primer mix, a second PCR was run for about 7 to 12 cycles. One entry per CDR3 protein results from TCRdb running MiXCR on the 5' RACE reads. The data show over a million distinct CDR3 sequences, 40% to 55% seen once. General study results and limits: Per million T cells, the diversity of TCR beta decreased roughly linearly as age advanced.

Per sample, at least 6 micrograms of total RNA were extracted. The sequence was collected from a woman aged 55-69 years in good health. Sequenced sample: blood. The V and J genes are TRBV20-1 and TRBJ2-3; D tentatively fits TRBD1 or TRBD2 (6 bases each). The CDR3 DNA reads TGCAGTGCGGGCGGGACAAGCGTTAGCACAGATACGCAGTATTTT. Amino acids: CSAGGTSVSTDTQYF.